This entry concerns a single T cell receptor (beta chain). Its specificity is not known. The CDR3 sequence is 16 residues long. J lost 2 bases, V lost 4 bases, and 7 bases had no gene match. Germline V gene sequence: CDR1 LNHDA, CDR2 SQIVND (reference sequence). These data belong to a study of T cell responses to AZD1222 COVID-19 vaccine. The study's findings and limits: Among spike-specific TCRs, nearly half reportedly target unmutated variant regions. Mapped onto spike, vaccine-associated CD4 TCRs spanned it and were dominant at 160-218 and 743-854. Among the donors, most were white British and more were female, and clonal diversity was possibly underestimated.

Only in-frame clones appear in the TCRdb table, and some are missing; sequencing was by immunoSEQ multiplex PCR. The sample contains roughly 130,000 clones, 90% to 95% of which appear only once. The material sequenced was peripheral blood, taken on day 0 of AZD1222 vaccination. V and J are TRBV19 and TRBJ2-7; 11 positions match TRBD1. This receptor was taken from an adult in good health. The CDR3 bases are TGTGCCAGTAGTAGGTCCGGGACAGGGGGAGCCTACGAGCAGTACTTC. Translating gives CASSRSGTGGAYEQYF.